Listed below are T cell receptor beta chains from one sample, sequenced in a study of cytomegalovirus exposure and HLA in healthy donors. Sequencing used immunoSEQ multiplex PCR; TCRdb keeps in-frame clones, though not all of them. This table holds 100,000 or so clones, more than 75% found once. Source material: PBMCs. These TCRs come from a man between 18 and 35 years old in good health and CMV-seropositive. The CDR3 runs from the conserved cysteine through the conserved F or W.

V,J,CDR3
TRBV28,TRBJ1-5,CASSSSRGTGAQPQHF
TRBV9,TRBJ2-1,CASSVGWDRGSYNEQFF
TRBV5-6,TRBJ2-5,CASSSRDRQETQYF
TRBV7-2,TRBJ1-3,CASSLTSLSGNTIYF
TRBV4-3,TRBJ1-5,CASSFTEDSNQPQHF
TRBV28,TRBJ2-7,CASSFSTGTYEQYF
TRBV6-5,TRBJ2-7,CASSYSTGDLYEQYF
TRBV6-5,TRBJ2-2,CASSFRPENTGELFF
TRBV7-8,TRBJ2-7,CASSLVGGQGAYEQYF
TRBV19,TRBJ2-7,CASNADRGYEQYF
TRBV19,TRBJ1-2,CASSRGQGGYGYTF
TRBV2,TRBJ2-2,CASRTSGRNTGELFF
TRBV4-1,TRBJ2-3,CASSPGLRVADTQYF
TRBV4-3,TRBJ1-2,CASSPQGDYGYTF
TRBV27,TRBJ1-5,CASRGQGTNNQPQHF
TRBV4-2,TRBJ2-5,CASSQENVGGQETQYF
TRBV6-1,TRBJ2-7,CASSEGTIEQYF